The present TCR beta chain was sequenced within a study of blood T cell repertoires in COVID-19. As for the study in general: Both acute and convalescent COVID-19 samples were obtained from the United States, Italy and Spain. T cells, B-cell-depleted T cells, or PBMCs supplied cDNA or gDNA.

Profiling relied on immunoSEQ multiplex PCR, and the TCRdb table lists in-frame clones only, not all of them. Among 55,000 to 80,000 clones listed, more than 75% were seen once. The CDR3 is 15 residues long. From germline, CDR1 is SNHLY and CDR2 FYNNEI. J gave up 4 bases and V 6 bases, and 10 bases lay outside the gene matches. Followed longitudinally, the Seattle patients had been enrolled during active infection. Sequencing used peripheral blood. The sequence was collected from a man in his 60s with COVID-19, enrolled during active disease. J is TRBJ2-3 and V is TRBV2; 7 bases align to TRBD2. The CDR3: CASRFVGGDSDTQYF. As DNA, the CDR3 is TGTGCCAGCAGATTCGTGGGAGGGGATTCAGATACGCAGTATTTT.